The 20 T cell receptor beta chains reported below all come from one sample, sequenced in a study of cytomegalovirus exposure and HLA in healthy donors. PCR primers comprised 60 Vbeta and 13 Jbeta primers. Using immunoSEQ multiplex PCR, the repertoire was profiled, and TCRdb retains in-frame clones only, with some absent. The sample contains fewer than 250,000 clones, about three quarters of which appear only once. Sample: PBMCs. The origin of the receptors is a woman in her forties in good health and CMV-seronegative.

In this sample, this clone turned up once. The chain combines TRBV5-1 with TRBJ1-1; D is unresolved. This CDR3 is built from 14 residues. Trimming removed 1 base from V and 1 base from J, with 8 bases in between. Germline V gives CDR1 SGHRS, CDR2 YFSETQ. The CDR3 spells CASSLSGTNTEAFF. In nucleotides, the CDR3 is TGCGCCAGCAGCTTGTCGGGTACGAACACTGAAGCTTTCTTT.

The V call is TRBV6-4, the J call TRBJ1-1; no firm D call. CDR3 length: 13 amino acids. Trimming left V 4 bases short and J 5 bases short, with 11 bases between. Germline-derived CDR1 and CDR2 are MRHNA and SNTAGT. In nucleotides, the CDR3 is TGTGCCAGCAGTGTTGAATCCGGGACTGAAGCTTTCTTT. Translating it yields CASSVESGTEAFF.

The chain has TRBV12-5 and TRBJ1-5; D uncertain. Germline loops: CDR1 LGHNT, CDR2 FRNRAP. V lost 4 bases and J lost 4, with 8 bases in between. CDR3 length: 13 residues. The CDR3, as DNA: TGTGCTAGTGGTTGGGCTGAGAATCAGCCCCAGCATTTT. Residues: CASGWAENQPQHF.

The rearrangement uses TRBV27 and TRBJ2-1; D unclear. The CDR3 has 16 residues. Germline CDR1 is MNHEY and CDR2 is SMNVEV (reference sequence). Trimming left V 5 bases short and J 3 bases short, with 17 bases between. The CDR3 DNA follows: TGTGCCAGCAGTCAGTCCCCTCGGGTAGACTACAATGAGCAGTTCTTC. It is translated as CASSQSPRVDYNEQFF.

This chain joins TRBV11-2 and TRBJ2-7, with TRBD2 matching 8 bases. This CDR3 has 19 residues. The V and J ends lost 4 bases and 0 bases, in that order; junction bases with no gene match: 17. CDR1 is SGHAT and CDR2 is FQNNGV in the germline V gene. CDR3: CASSSSLGLLSGNSYEQYV. In DNA form, the CDR3 reads TGTGCCAGCAGCTCATCCTTGGGGCTCCTTAGCGGGAACTCCTACGAGCAGTACGTC.

The V and J genes are TRBV5-4 and TRBJ2-1, with 11 bases that match TRBD2. The J segment lost 6 bases and the V segment lost 5 bases, leaving 10 bases of the junction unmatched. Per germline, CDR1 SGHNT and CDR2 YYREEE (reference sequence). This CDR3 contains 16 residues. CDR3 loop: CASSGIAGGPGNEQFF. CDR3 in DNA: TGTGCCAGCAGTGGAATAGCGGGAGGGCCAGGCAATGAGCAGTTCTTC.

CDR3 DNA sequence: TGTGCCAGCAGCTTGCGCCGGGGAGGGACAGATACGCAGTATTTT. Its translation is CASSLRRGGTDTQYF. J is TRBJ2-3 and V is TRBV13; 7 bases align to TRBD2. This CDR3 comprises 15 residues. The germline CDR1 and CDR2 sequences are PRHDT and FYEKMQ (reference sequence). The J segment lost 3 bases and the V segment lost 3 bases, leaving 6 bases of the junction unmatched. The variable domain in full, with the rest retrieved from reference TRBV13 and TRBJ2-3, is AAGVIQSPRHLIKEKRETATLKCYPIPRHDTVYWYQQGPGQDPQFLISFYEKMQSDKGSIPDRFSAQQFSDYHSELNMSSLELGDSALYFCASSLRRGGTDTQYFGPGTRLTVL.

This chain connects TRBV19 to TRBJ2-3, with D perhaps TRBD1 (5 bases). V was shortened by 7 bases and J by 0 bases, with 14 bases between the two germline ends. CDR1 and CDR2 from the germline V gene are LNHDA and SQIVND (reference sequence). The CDR3 loop spans 15 amino acids. CDR3 nucleotide sequence: TGTGCCAGTAAAGGGGCCGCCTCAAGCACAGATACGCAGTATTTT. Protein sequence: CASKGAASSTDTQYF.

The rearrangement links TRBV7-2 to TRBJ1-2; 7 nucleotides line up with TRBD1. This CDR3 is built from 15 residues. Germline CDR1 is SGHTA and CDR2 is FQGNSA. The J segment lost 2 bases and the V segment lost 4 bases, leaving 7 bases of the junction unmatched. The CDR3 coding sequence is TGTGCCAGCAGCTACAGGGGTAGGGGAAACTATGGCTACACCTTC. Amino acids: CASSYRGRGNYGYTF. The full variable domain, in which reference TRBV7-2 and TRBJ1-2 provide the parts outside the CDR3, is GAGVSQSPSNKVTEKGKDVELRCDPISGHTALYWYRQSLGQGLEFLIYFQGNSAPDKSGLPSDRFSAERTGGSVSTLTIQRTQQEDSAVYLCASSYRGRGNYGYTFGSGTRLTVV.

A note on this clone: An end of the junction does not agree with germline; a read error may underlie this. The V gene is TRBV7-9, the J gene TRBJ1-4; no firm D call. In germline, CDR1 is SEHNR, CDR2 FQNEAQ (reference sequence). The CDR3 has 15 amino acids. CDR3 nucleotides: TGTTCCAGCAGCTTCCCGTCAGCAACTAATGAAAAACTGTTTTTT. Amino acids: CSSSFPSATNEKLFF.

The chain carries TRBV15 and TRBJ1-5; a possible D gene is TRBD1 (6 bases). Trimming shortened V by 3 bases and J by 0 bases, and 12 bases separated the two germline ends. This CDR3 spans 16 amino acids. The germline V gene encodes CDR1 LNHNV and CDR2 YYDKDF (reference sequence). The CDR3 protein is CATSSAGQISNQPQHF. In DNA form, the CDR3 reads TGTGCCACCAGCAGTGCTGGACAGATTAGCAATCAGCCCCAGCATTTT. Full variable domain (remainder filled in from reference TRBV15 and TRBJ1-5): DAMVIQNPRYQVTQFGKPVTLSCSQTLNHNVMYWYQQKSSQAPKLLFHYYDKDFNNEADTPDNFQSRRPNTSFCFLDIRSPGLGDTAMYLCATSSAGQISNQPQHFGDGTRLSIL.

The chain recombines TRBV12-5 with TRBJ2-1, with D possibly TRBD2 on 5 matching bases. V was clipped by 7 bases and J by 2 bases, with 12 bases between them. CDR3 size: 14 residues. Germline V CDR1 and CDR2: LGHNT, FRNRAP. CDR3 nucleotide sequence: TGTGCTAGTGTCGTAAGCGGAACCTACAATGAGCAGTTCTTC. It specifies CASVVSGTYNEQFF.

The CDR3 DNA reads TGCGCCAGCAGCCAAGATCCAGGGACAGGGGCCCACTATGGCTACACCTTC. This sequence encodes CASSQDPGTGAHYGYTF. The chain combines TRBV4-3 with TRBJ1-2; 10 bases line up with TRBD1. The CDR3 sequence is 17 residues long. Germline CDR1 reads LGHNA; CDR2 reads YSLEER. V was clipped by 0 bases and J by 3 bases; unmatched bases: 7.

This chain links TRBV4-2 with TRBJ1-1, with D tentatively TRBD1 (5 bases). The germline V and J ends were trimmed by 0 bases and 4 bases, with 12 bases remaining between them. Germline V lookup: CDR1 LGHNA, CDR2 YNFKEQ. The CDR3 runs 15 residues. CDR3 sequence reads: CASSQDQGGATEAFF. CDR3 DNA sequence: TGTGCCAGCAGCCAAGATCAAGGAGGGGCCACTGAAGCTTTCTTT.

The CDR3 reads CASSPSVGQGAGELFF. In DNA form, the CDR3 reads TGCGCCAGCAGCCCCTCTGTGGGACAGGGGGCCGGGGAGCTGTTTTTT. The rearrangement joins TRBV4-3 to TRBJ2-2; TRBD1 aligns across 11 bases. V shed 4 bases, J shed 6 bases, and the junction held 7 bases outside the gene matches. In germline, CDR1 is LGHNA, CDR2 YSLEER. The CDR3 consists of 16 residues.

In nucleotides, the CDR3 is TGTGCCAGCAGTTTAACAGGACCCACTGAAGCTTTCTTT. Its translation is CASSLTGPTEAFF. The V gene is TRBV28, the J gene TRBJ1-1; a possible D gene is TRBD1 (5 bases). V lost 2 bases, J lost 4 bases, and 8 bases lay in between. CDR1 and CDR2 (germline): MDHEN, SYDVKM. The CDR3 extends over 13 amino acids.

As for this clone: Other DNA sequences within the sample encode an identical CDR3. This chain uses TRBV27 with TRBJ1-1, with 7 bases aligning to TRBD1. The CDR3 loop spans 15 amino acids. Trimming cost V 6 bases and J 0 bases; bases outside gene matches: 7. CDR1 and CDR2 (germline): MNHEY, SMNVEV (reference sequence). The DNA for the CDR3 is TGTGCCAGCAGCCTAAGGACAGGCTTGAACACTGAAGCTTTCTTT. Its protein is CASSLRTGLNTEAFF.

This chain connects TRBV5-4 to TRBJ2-7; 9 nucleotides line up with TRBD2. V lost 2 bases and J lost 3; bases outside the gene matches: 3. CDR1 SGHNT and CDR2 YYREEE come from the germline V gene (reference sequence). This CDR3 spans 14 amino acids. This CDR3 is CASSLAGGFYEQYF. The CDR3 DNA follows: TGTGCCAGCAGCTTAGCGGGAGGTTTCTACGAGCAGTACTTC.

The chain joins TRBV10-3 to TRBJ2-1, with D possibly being TRBD1 (5 bases). CDR1 and CDR2 from the germline V gene are ENHRY and SYGVKD. Trimming cost V 3 bases and J 4 bases, with 22 bases left between them. This CDR3 has 18 residues. The CDR3 nucleotides read TGTGCCATCAGTGACCCGAAAACAGGAAGACCTCTGTACAATGAGCAGTTCTTC. The encoded protein is CAISDPKTGRPLYNEQFF.

Only one count was recorded for this clone. The chain has TRBV18 and TRBJ2-3, with 8 bases that match TRBD2. Germline CDR1 KGHSH, CDR2 LQKENI. V trimming: 3 bases; J trimming: 5 bases; junction bases outside the gene matches: 13. The CDR3 is 17 residues long. The CDR3 spells CASSPPGGGSGRDTQYF. CDR3 nucleotides: TGTGCCAGCTCACCGCCCGGCGGGGGGAGTGGTCGAGATACGCAGTATTTT.